This T cell receptor beta chain was observed in a study of control samples from healthy donors and cancer patients. V was cut by 3 bases and J by 0 bases, with 12 bases left in between. CDR1 MGHRA and CDR2 YSYEKL come from the germline V gene. CDR3 length: 16 residues. TCRdb's table, derived via immunoSEQ multiplex PCR, lists solely in-frame clones and lacks some. This sample has around 130,000 clones, with approximately 87% found just once. The sequence was collected from a man aged 25-45 years in good health. Sequencing was performed on blood. This chain links TRBV4-1 with TRBJ1-3, with TRBD1 as a possible D gene (5 bases). CDR3 coding DNA: TGCGCCAGCAGCCAGGGGGACGGAATCTCTGGAAACACCATATATTTT. Translating gives CASSQGDGISGNTIYF.